These 9 T cell receptor beta chains originate from one sample sequenced in a study of CD8 T cells in ankylosing spondylitis. Each CDR3 protein is one row after TCRdb ran MiXCR on the 5' RACE reads. This sample yields 700,000 to 850,000 distinct CDR3 sequences, of which roughly 10% are seen a single time; about 0.49% belongs to the top ten. No antigens are known for them. Study observations and caveats: It appeared that ankylosing spondylitis blood was characterized by a TCR beta motif of under ten highly homologous variants.

The sample taken for sequencing was blood, either unsorted or a sorted T cell fraction (not recorded which). The receptors here all came from a male donor with ankylosing spondylitis.

There are many counts of this clonotype. The V gene is TRBV20-1, the J gene TRBJ2-5; D may be TRBD2 (6 bases). The V end lost 7 bases, the J end lost 1 base, and 16 bases lay between the germline ends. This CDR3 contains 14 residues. Per germline, CDR1 DFQATT and CDR2 SNEGSKA (reference sequence). The CDR3 protein is CSVPLWRGQETQYF. As DNA, the CDR3 is TGCAGTGTCCCTCTTTGGAGGGGCCAAGAGACCCAGTACTTC.

In this sample, this clonotype turned up many times. This sequence joins TRBV4-2 and TRBJ2-2; 7 bases are shared with TRBD1. The junction had 5 bases not matched to a gene; V was cut back by 4 bases and J by 3 bases. The CDR3 totals 15 residues. Germline loops: CDR1 LGHNA, CDR2 YNFKEQ. The CDR3, as DNA: TGTGCCAGCAGCCCGACCAGGGGGTACACCGGGGAGCTGTTTTTT. Translated: CASSPTRGYTGELFF.

The chain links TRBV12-3 or TRBV12-4 to TRBJ2-3; 8 bases are a match to TRBD2. CDR3 length: 17 residues. Unmatched junction bases numbered 17, after V lost 6 bases and J lost 6 bases. The CDR3 sequence is CASSHQRESSGMDTQYF. CDR3 DNA sequence: TGTGCCAGCAGCCACCAGCGGGAGTCGAGTGGGATGGATACGCAGTATTTT.

This clonotype was observed a few times. The V and J genes are TRBV12-3 or TRBV12-4 and TRBJ1-2; no reliable D call. CDR3 size: 14 residues. V was trimmed by 7 bases and J by 7 bases, leaving 19 bases between them. CDR3 region: CASTPRDGYPGYTF. CDR3 nucleotide sequence: TGTGCCAGCACCCCCCGTGACGGGTATCCTGGCTACACCTTC.

V is TRBV24-1 and J is TRBJ2-3; D not resolved. V lost 3 bases and J lost 3, with 9 bases in between. This CDR3 comprises 14 residues. The germline V gene has CDR1 KGHDR and CDR2 SFDVKD. In nucleotides, the CDR3 is TGTGCCACCAGTGATCCCCTAGGGACAGATACGCAGTATTTT. It encodes CATSDPLGTDTQYF.

The chain is built from TRBV6-1 and TRBJ1-1; D not resolved. CDR3 size: 13 residues. The germline V gene has CDR1 MNHNS and CDR2 SASEGT. V gave up 6 bases and J gave up 3 bases, with 11 bases separating them. DNA of the CDR3: TGTGCCAGCAGAAATTACAGACACACTGAAGCTTTCTTT. Protein product: CASRNYRHTEAFF.

This chain links TRBV6-5 with TRBJ1-2; 8 bases are a match to TRBD1. The CDR3 is made up of 14 amino acids. V lost 6 bases to trimming and J lost 2 bases; unmatched junction nucleotides: 5. Germline CDR1 is MNHEY and CDR2 is SVGAGI. The CDR3 sequence: CASSYTGGNYGYTF. The CDR3 DNA follows: TGTGCCAGCAGCTATACAGGGGGAAACTATGGCTACACCTTC.

This chain joins TRBV29-1 and TRBJ2-7; TRBD1 aligns across 11 bases. CDR3 length equals 13 residues. V shed 7 bases, J shed 4 bases, and the junction held 6 bases outside the gene matches. Germline V gene data show CDR1 as SQVTM and CDR2 as ANQGSEA. CDR3 coding DNA: TGCAGCGCATGGGACAGGGGGGTATACGAGCAGTACTTC. Translation: CSAWDRGVYEQYF.

The sample holds a few counts of this clonotype. V gene TRBV11-3 combines with J gene TRBJ2-1; possible D gene TRBD2, 6 bases. Trimming cost V 5 bases and J 9 bases, with 17 bases left between them. This CDR3 region has 14 residues. The germline CDR1 and CDR2 sequences are SGHNT and YENEEA. For the CDR3, the DNA is TGTGCCAGCAGCGAAACTAGCAGTCTCGGTGAGCAGTTCTTC. This encodes CASSETSSLGEQFF.